These 27 T cell receptor beta chains were all obtained from the same sample, sequenced in a study of identical twins. TCRdb re-derived calls from the 5' RACE reads in MiXCR, one entry per CDR3 protein. The sample includes about 150,000 distinct CDR3 sequences, under 4.5% of them seen just once. The sample was memory T cells sorted from blood. Source of these receptors: a man aged 18-30 years in good health.

Comment on this clonotype: One junction end does not reproduce the germline sequence, and a read error may be involved. The genes are TRBV5-1 and TRBJ1-1; D gene unclear. This CDR3 spans 14 amino acids. The germline V gene has CDR1 SGHRS and CDR2 YFSETQ. The chain's CDR3 is CASSLANRDTEAYF. In DNA, the CDR3 is TGCGCCAGCAGCTTGGCTAACAGAGACACTGAAGCTTACTTT. The entire variable domain, with the rest obtained from reference TRBV5-1 and TRBJ1-1, is as follows: KAGVTQTPRYLIKTRGQQVTLSCSPISGHRSVSWYQQTPGQGLQFLFEYFSETQRNKGNFPGRFSGRQFSNSRSEMNVSTLELGDSALYLCASSLANRDTEAYFGQGTRLTVV.

This clonotype was recorded at least ten times. V and J are TRBV20-1 and TRBJ2-1; 8 bases are shared with TRBD2. CDR1 DFQATT and CDR2 SNEGSKA come from the germline V gene (reference sequence). V lost 3 bases and J lost 6; bases outside the gene matches: 10. The CDR3 extends over 15 amino acids. The CDR3: CSARLFAGGGNEQFF. The CDR3 region has the DNA TGCAGTGCTAGGCTCTTCGCGGGAGGTGGCAATGAGCAGTTCTTC.

The sample holds many counts of this clonotype. The rearrangement joins TRBV5-5 to TRBJ2-7, with D possibly TRBD1 on 6 matching bases. Germline V lookup: CDR1 SGHKS, CDR2 YYEKEE (reference sequence). Trimming took off 3 bases at V and 3 bases at J, with 16 bases between the two ends. The CDR3 loop spans 15 amino acids. CDR3 region: CASSSLKRQVYEQYV. The CDR3 DNA reads as TGTGCCAGCAGCTCTCTAAAACGACAGGTCTACGAGCAGTACGTC.

This clonotype was counted ten times or more. The chain recombines TRBV12-3 or TRBV12-4 with TRBJ1-4, with 8 bases aligning to TRBD1. CDR3 length: 16 amino acids. The J segment lost 8 bases and the V segment lost 3 bases, leaving 11 bases of the junction unmatched. The CDR3 DNA sequence: TGTGCCAGCAGTTTTCTAAGCAGGGGGCGCCGAGAAAAACTGTTTTTT. This encodes CASSFLSRGRREKLFF.

In its sample, this clonotype was seen many times. This chain joins TRBV3-1 and TRBJ2-5, with D possibly being TRBD1 (6 bases). Deletions cut 0 bases from V and 1 base from J, with 9 bases between. This CDR3 is 15 amino acids long. Germline loops: CDR1 LGHDT, CDR2 YNNKEL (reference sequence). CDR3 bases: TGTGCCAGCAGCCAAGACGGGACATCCCAAGAGACCCAGTACTTC. Protein product: CASSQDGTSQETQYF.

This clonotype was counted ten times or more. V usage is TRBV20-1 and J usage is TRBJ2-5; TRBD2 matches 13 bases. The CDR3 covers 18 residues. The V gene's germline CDR1 is DFQATT and CDR2 SNEGSKA (reference sequence). Unmatched junction bases numbered 14, after V lost 2 bases and J lost 5 bases. The CDR3 nucleotides read TGCAGTGCTAGACCAACTAGCGGGAGGGCCTTGGGGACTGAGACCCAGTACTTC. It yields the protein CSARPTSGRALGTETQYF.

This clonotype was detected many times. The J gene is TRBJ2-2, the V gene TRBV12-3 or TRBV12-4; possibly TRBD2 for D (5 bases). The V end was cut by 3 bases, the J end by 3 bases, with 17 bases between. The CDR3 has 17 residues. CDR3 nucleotides: TGTGCCAGCAGTTTTCGGGGTAGCTCTCGTGACACCGGGGAGCTGTTTTTT. It specifies CASSFRGSSRDTGELFF.

This clonotype was detected ten times or more. The gene calls are TRBV3-1 and TRBJ1-6; TRBD1 matches 7 bases. The CDR3 spans 14 residues. Germline V gene data show CDR1 as LGHDT and CDR2 as YNNKEL (reference sequence). With 4 bases clipped from V and 6 bases from J, the junction kept 3 bases outside the gene matches. The CDR3 loop reads CASSLRDSNSPLHF. The CDR3 bases are TGTGCCAGCAGCCTCCGGGACAGTAATTCACCCCTCCACTTT. Full variable domain (remainder filled in from reference TRBV3-1 and TRBJ1-6): DTAVSQTPKYLVTQMGNDKSIKCEQNLGHDTMYWYKQDSKKFLKIMFSYNNKELIINETVPNRFSPKSPDKAHLNLHINSLELGDSAVYFCASSLRDSNSPLHFGNGTRLTVT.

This clonotype was counted a few times. The chain joins TRBV5-1 to TRBJ2-6; D not certain. Trimming shortened V by 4 bases and J by 0 bases, and 11 bases separated the two germline ends. The CDR3 runs 16 residues. CDR1 and CDR2 from the germline V gene are SGHRS and YFSETQ. CDR3 amino acids: CASSVGPLSGANVLTF. CDR3 DNA: TGCGCCAGCAGCGTCGGACCGCTCTCTGGGGCCAACGTCCTGACTTTC.

This clonotype was picked up many times. The chain uses TRBV4-2 and TRBJ2-3, with a weak D call TRBD2 (5 bases). The V gene lost 0 bases and the J gene lost 0 bases, with 10 bases spanning the gap. CDR1 LGHNA and CDR2 YNFKEQ come from the germline V gene. The CDR3 is 16 amino acids. The CDR3 DNA is TGTGCCAGCAGCCAAGAGTACGGCGGGAGCACAGATACGCAGTATTTT. This encodes CASSQEYGGSTDTQYF.

This clonotype was found many times. The chain carries TRBV5-5 and TRBJ1-6, with 8 nucleotides matching TRBD1. CDR3 length: 16 residues. V lost 5 bases to trimming and J lost 10 bases; unmatched junction nucleotides: 14. Germline assignment: CDR1 SGHKS and CDR2 YYEKEE (reference sequence). In DNA, the CDR3 is TGTGCCAGCAGGCTGACAGGGGCGGCTAAGATATCACCCCTCCACTTT. This sequence encodes CASRLTGAAKISPLHF.

The table lists this clonotype with many counts. Here the CDR3 reads CASSVGTRGGEQFF. DNA of the CDR3: TGTGCCAGCAGCGTAGGGACTAGGGGCGGTGAGCAGTTCTTC. This sequence joins TRBV9 and TRBJ2-1; 7 nucleotides line up with TRBD2. Germline lookup yields CDR1 SGDLS and CDR2 YYNGEE. CDR3 length: 14 amino acids. V was clipped by 0 bases and J by 9 bases; unmatched bases: 6.

This clonotype was found many times. J is TRBJ2-1 and V is TRBV29-1; 9 bases align to TRBD1. This CDR3 contains 14 residues. Germline CDR1 SQVTM, CDR2 ANQGSEA. V trimming: 4 bases; J trimming: 6 bases; junction bases outside the gene matches: 7. CDR3 nucleotide sequence: TGCAGCGTTGTTAGGGGACAGGGTGGCAATGAGCAGTTCTTC. Encoded protein: CSVVRGQGGNEQFF.

At least ten counts were recorded for this clonotype. The rearrangement links TRBV5-1 to TRBJ1-3; possible D gene TRBD1, 5 bases. Between the trimmed V and J ends, which lost 0 bases and 5 bases, there was a span of 9 bases. CDR1 SGHRS and CDR2 YFSETQ come from the germline V gene. The CDR3 sequence is 14 residues long. As DNA, the CDR3 is TGCGCCAGCAGCTTGGGACAGCACCGAAACACCATATATTTT. Protein: CASSLGQHRNTIYF.

This clonotype was picked up many times. This rearrangement joins TRBV7-6 to TRBJ2-1; D unresolved. CDR3 size: 12 residues. Looked up from germline, CDR1 is SGHVS and CDR2 is FNYEAQ. Trimming shortened V by 3 bases and J by 3 bases, and 3 bases separated the two germline ends. The CDR3, as DNA: TGTGCCAGCAGCTTTGACTACAATGAGCAGTTCTTC. Translation gives CASSFDYNEQFF.

The table lists this clonotype with many counts. The chain joins TRBV7-2 to TRBJ2-3, with 11 bases lining up with TRBD2. This CDR3 comprises 15 residues. From germline, CDR1 is SGHTA and CDR2 FQGNSA. Trimming removed 3 bases from V and 6 bases from J; junction bases left unmatched: 5. CDR3 amino acids: CASSFVLAGGDTQYF. CDR3 coding DNA: TGTGCCAGCAGCTTCGTCCTAGCGGGAGGCGATACGCAGTATTTT.

This clonotype was counted at least ten times. V usage is TRBV5-5 and J usage is TRBJ2-3; D is unresolved. The ends were cut back, 4 bases at V and 1 base at J, with 10 bases in the middle. The germline V gene encodes CDR1 SGHKS and CDR2 YYEKEE (reference sequence). The CDR3 consists of 14 residues. CDR3 sequence (DNA): TGTGCCAGCAGCCTGGGTGGGGGCACAGATACGCAGTATTTT. Amino acid sequence: CASSLGGGTDTQYF.

This clonotype was observed many times. The junction and the germline gene differ at one end; a read error may be behind it. The chain joins TRBV6-5 to TRBJ2-5; 13 nucleotides align to TRBD2. Germline loops: CDR1 MNHEY, CDR2 SVGAGI. This CDR3 region has 11 residues. This chain's CDR3 is CASSSWTSGSF. CDR3 coding DNA: TGTGCCAGCAGTTCATGGACTAGCGGGAGCTTC.

This clonotype has a count of ten or more. This chain connects TRBV5-1 to TRBJ1-1, with D unresolved. Trimming shortened V by 0 bases and J by 4 bases, and 13 bases separated the two germline ends. The CDR3 is 15 residues long. Per the germline V gene, CDR1 is SGHRS and CDR2 is YFSETQ. The DNA for the CDR3 is TGCGCCAGCAGCTTGGCCGGAAAGGCCTCCACTGAAGCTTTCTTT. Translated, it gives CASSLAGKASTEAFF.

This clonotype was detected many times. The chain is built from TRBV6-2 or TRBV6-3 and TRBJ2-3; the D gene is possibly TRBD2 (7 bases). Per the germline V gene, CDR1 is MNHEY and CDR2 is SVGEGT. The CDR3 runs to 16 residues. V lost 6 bases and J 1 base, leaving 17 bases between the germline ends. The CDR3 DNA is TGTGCCAGCAGCCGCGCGGGGGCGGGAGGCACAGATACGCAGTATTTT. Translation gives CASSRAGAGGTDTQYF.

There are many counts of this clonotype. This chain links TRBV19 with TRBJ2-4; possible D gene TRBD1, 7 bases. Trimming removed 5 bases at V and 0 bases at J, with 17 bases between. Germline CDR1 reads LNHDA; CDR2 reads SQIVND (reference sequence). This CDR3 region has 17 residues. The CDR3 DNA is TGTGCCAGTAGTCCCGAGACAGGGAGGCTAGCCAAAAACATTCAGTACTTC. It encodes CASSPETGRLAKNIQYF. The full variable domain, with the rest looked up from reference TRBV19 and TRBJ2-4, is DGGITQSPKYLFRKEGQNVTLSCEQNLNHDAMYWYRQDPGQGLRLIYYSQIVNDFQKGDIAEGYSVSREKKESFPLTVTSAQKNPTAFYLCASSPETGRLAKNIQYFGAGTRLSVL.

This clonotype has a handful of counts. The V gene is TRBV7-9, the J gene TRBJ2-1; D remains ambiguous. The CDR3 covers 13 residues. V was clipped by 3 bases and J by 10 bases, with 13 bases between them. Germline-derived CDR1 and CDR2 are SEHNR and FQNEAQ (reference sequence). In DNA form, the CDR3 reads TGTGCCAGCAGCTTCACCCCCGGGCTCGAGCAGTTCTTC. It yields the protein CASSFTPGLEQFF.

This clonotype was detected ten times or more. The rearrangement links TRBV24-1 to TRBJ2-4, with 12 positions matching TRBD1. The V gene's germline CDR1 is KGHDR and CDR2 SFDVKD. With V trimmed by 3 bases and J by 7 bases, 6 bases remained unmatched. The CDR3 contains 16 residues. CDR3 nucleotide sequence: TGTGCCACCAGTGATCCCCGGGACAGGGGGCGCAACATTCAGTACTTC. Translated: CATSDPRDRGRNIQYF.

This clonotype was observed at least ten times. The chain is built from TRBV5-1 and TRBJ2-3, with D perhaps being TRBD1 or TRBD2 (6 bases each). The CDR3 is 14 amino acids. V shed 5 bases and J shed 3 bases, with 13 bases lying between them. CDR1 and CDR2 from the germline V gene are SGHRS and YFSETQ. The CDR3 DNA is TGCGCCAGCAGTCCTCGGAGGGGGACAGATACGCAGTATTTT. The encoded protein is CASSPRRGTDTQYF.

This clonotype was seen repeatedly, ten times or more. The chain couples TRBV12-3 or TRBV12-4 to TRBJ2-5; tentative D call: TRBD2 (5 bases). V was clipped by 2 bases and J by 4 bases, with 11 bases between them. The CDR3 is 14 amino acids. The chain's CDR3 is CASSLRSGRETQYF. In nucleotides, the CDR3 is TGTGCCAGCAGTTTAAGGAGCGGTAGAGAGACCCAGTACTTC.

This clonotype was detected only a few times. CDR3 nucleotide sequence: TGTGCCTGGAGTGTACGACAGGACTCCTACGAGCAGTACTTC. It encodes CAWSVRQDSYEQYF. The rearrangement uses TRBV30 and TRBJ2-7, with TRBD1 as a possible D gene (6 bases). Germline CDR1 is GTSNPN and CDR2 is SVGIG (reference sequence). This CDR3 comprises 14 residues. V was clipped by 0 bases and J by 0 bases, with 9 bases between them.

The chain carries TRBV15 and TRBJ1-5, with unresolved D. The V and J ends lost 3 bases and 1 base respectively, with 10 bases between them. Per the germline V gene, CDR1 is LNHNV and CDR2 is YYDKDF (reference sequence). The CDR3 runs 15 residues. The CDR3 DNA reads as TGTGCCACCAGCAGCGACGGAACGAGCAATCAGCCCCAGCATTTT. Amino acids: CATSSDGTSNQPQHF. The entire variable domain, with the rest obtained from reference TRBV15 and TRBJ1-5, is as follows: DAMVIQNPRYQVTQFGKPVTLSCSQTLNHNVMYWYQQKSSQAPKLLFHYYDKDFNNEADTPDNFQSRRPNTSFCFLDIRSPGLGDTAMYLCATSSDGTSNQPQHFGDGTRLSIL.